This record concerns one T cell receptor beta chain sequence. Sequencing targeted TCR beta in T cells from blood (CD8+ and CD4+). Purification of the CD8+ and CD4+ T cells relied on negative isolation, and TEMRA cells underwent FACS enrichment. This sample stems from a study of CD8 T cells in Susac syndrome. RNA, at roughly 0.45 to 1 ug, was reverse transcribed with random hexamers. Each CDR3 protein gets one entry after TCRdb re-called the immunoSEQ multiplex PCR reads with MiXCR. The table has 150,000 to 200,000 distinct CDR3 sequences, roughly 94% seen once; the top ten hold about 0.089%. Germline values: CDR1 LGHDT, CDR2 YNNKEL (reference sequence). J was trimmed by 3 bases and V by 6 bases; bases with no gene match: 12. This CDR3 comprises 16 residues.

This TCR came from a human donor with multiple sclerosis. This chain links TRBV3-1 with TRBJ2-3; 7 bases agree with TRBD2. Material: CD4+ T cells from PBMCs. CDR3 sequence (DNA): TGTGCCAGCAGGCCCTTGGGCAGCGGGAAGACAGATACGCAGTATTTT. Translating gives CASRPLGSGKTDTQYF.